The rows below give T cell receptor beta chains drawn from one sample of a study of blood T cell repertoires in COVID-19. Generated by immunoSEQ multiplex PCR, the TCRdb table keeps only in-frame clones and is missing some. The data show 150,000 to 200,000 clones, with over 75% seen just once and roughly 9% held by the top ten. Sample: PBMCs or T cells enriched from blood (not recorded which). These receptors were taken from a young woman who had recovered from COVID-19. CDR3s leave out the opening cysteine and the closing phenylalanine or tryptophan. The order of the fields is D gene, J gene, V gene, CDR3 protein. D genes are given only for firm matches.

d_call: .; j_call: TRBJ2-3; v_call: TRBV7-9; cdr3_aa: ASSPNTDTQY
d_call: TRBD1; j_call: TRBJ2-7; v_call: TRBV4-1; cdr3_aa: ASSQGRTGQYYEQY
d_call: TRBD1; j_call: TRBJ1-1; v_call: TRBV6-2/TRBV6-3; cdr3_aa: ASSQGGAAEAF
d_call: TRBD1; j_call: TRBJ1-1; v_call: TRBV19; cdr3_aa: ASSKTGTGGTEAF
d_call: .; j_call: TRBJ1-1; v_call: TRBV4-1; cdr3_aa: ASSSPHPPSDYTEAF
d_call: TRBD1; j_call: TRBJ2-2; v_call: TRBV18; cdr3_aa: ASSLNQGASTGELF
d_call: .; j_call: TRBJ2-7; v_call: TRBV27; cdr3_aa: ASSPPTYEQY
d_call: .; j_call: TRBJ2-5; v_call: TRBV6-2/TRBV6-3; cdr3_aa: ASSSGETQY
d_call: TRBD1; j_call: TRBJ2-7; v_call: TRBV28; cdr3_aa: ASRTDRGSYEQY
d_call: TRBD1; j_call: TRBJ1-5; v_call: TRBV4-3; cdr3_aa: ASSQDPPGGFYQPQH
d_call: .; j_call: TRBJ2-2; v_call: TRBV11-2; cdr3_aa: ASSSPTENTGELF
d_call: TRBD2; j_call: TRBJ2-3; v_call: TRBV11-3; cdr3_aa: ASSPQGLSDTQY
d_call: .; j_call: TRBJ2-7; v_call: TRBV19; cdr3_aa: ASSWAGTYEQY
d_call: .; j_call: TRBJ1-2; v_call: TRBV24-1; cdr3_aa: ATSVGLDYGYT
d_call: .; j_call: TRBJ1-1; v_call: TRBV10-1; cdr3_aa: ASSESRTAEAF
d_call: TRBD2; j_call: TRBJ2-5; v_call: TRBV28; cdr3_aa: ASSMTSGAQETQY
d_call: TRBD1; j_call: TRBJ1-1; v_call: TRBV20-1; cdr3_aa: SASRQFGTGVGAF
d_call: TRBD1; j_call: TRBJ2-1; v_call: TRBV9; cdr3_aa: ASSVYRQGSYNEQF
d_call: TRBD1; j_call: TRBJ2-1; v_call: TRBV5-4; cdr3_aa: ASSRQGAGYNEQF
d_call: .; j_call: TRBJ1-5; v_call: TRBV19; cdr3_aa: ASTPRGGGQPQH
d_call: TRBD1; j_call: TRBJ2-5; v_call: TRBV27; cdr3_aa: ASSSPPTGGKTQY
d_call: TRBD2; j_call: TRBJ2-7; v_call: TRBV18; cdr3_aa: ASSPPVSGGAGEQY
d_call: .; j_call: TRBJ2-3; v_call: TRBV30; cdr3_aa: AWLPGIAGDTQY
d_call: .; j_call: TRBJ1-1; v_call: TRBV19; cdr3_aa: ASSMSLNTEAF
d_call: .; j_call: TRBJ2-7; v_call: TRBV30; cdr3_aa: AWSVGAGPYEQY
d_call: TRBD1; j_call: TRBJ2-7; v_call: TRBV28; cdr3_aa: ASSHPPGQYSYEQY
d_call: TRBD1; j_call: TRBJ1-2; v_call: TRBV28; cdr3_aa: ASSGTGPSTFLYGYT
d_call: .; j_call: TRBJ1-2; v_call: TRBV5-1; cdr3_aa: ASSVRWPSNYGYT
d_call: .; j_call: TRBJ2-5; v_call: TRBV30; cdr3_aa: AWSVIRDSQETQY
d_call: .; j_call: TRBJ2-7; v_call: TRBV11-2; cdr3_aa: ASSPLIWGGAGSYEQY
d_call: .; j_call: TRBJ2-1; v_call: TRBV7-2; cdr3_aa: ASSLYGGYNEQF
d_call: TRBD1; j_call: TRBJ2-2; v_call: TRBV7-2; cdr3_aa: ASSPGQGLTGELF
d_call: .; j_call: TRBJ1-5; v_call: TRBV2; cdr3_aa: ASSDPGDSNQPQH